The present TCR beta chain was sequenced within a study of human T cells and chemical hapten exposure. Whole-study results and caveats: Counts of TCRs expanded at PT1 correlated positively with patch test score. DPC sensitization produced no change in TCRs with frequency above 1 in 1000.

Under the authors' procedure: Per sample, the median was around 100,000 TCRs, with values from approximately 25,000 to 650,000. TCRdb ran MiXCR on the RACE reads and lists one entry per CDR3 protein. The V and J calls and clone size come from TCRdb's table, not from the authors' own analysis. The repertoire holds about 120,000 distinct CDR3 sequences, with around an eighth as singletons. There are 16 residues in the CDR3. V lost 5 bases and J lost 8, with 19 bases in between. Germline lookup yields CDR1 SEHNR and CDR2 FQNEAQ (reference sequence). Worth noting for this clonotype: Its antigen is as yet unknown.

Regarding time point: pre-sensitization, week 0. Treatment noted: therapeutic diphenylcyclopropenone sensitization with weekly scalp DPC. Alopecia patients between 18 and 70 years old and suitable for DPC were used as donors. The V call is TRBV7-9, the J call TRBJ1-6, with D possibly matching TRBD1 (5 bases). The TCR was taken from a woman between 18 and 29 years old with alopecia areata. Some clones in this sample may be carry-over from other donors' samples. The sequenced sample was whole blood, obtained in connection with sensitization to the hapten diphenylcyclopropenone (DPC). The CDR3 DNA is TGTGCCAGCAGCCGAGGGACGGCCTATCTTGATTCACCCCTCCACTTT. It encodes CASSRGTAYLDSPLHF.